Given below is one T cell receptor (beta chain) in context. The target antigen is unknown. The data were obtained in a study of T-cell memory formation after mild COVID-19. About the study: TCR clusters were largely donor specific. The study, taken as a whole, reports: Pre-infection memory showed some responding clones, and this suggested that cross-reactive memory joined.

After removal of 6 bases from V and 3 bases from J, the junction contained 5 bases not matched to a gene. This CDR3 is 15 amino acids long. The 5'RACE method, run with constant-segment primers, produced TCR alpha and TCR beta cDNA libraries (carrying sample barcodes and UMIs). TCRdb re-analysed the 5' RACE reads in MiXCR, keeping a single row per CDR3 protein. The profile shows some 410,000 distinct CDR3 sequences, less than 25% of them singletons. The sample was PBMCs or a T cell subset sorted from them (not recorded which). The receptor comes from an adult woman who had mild COVID-19 (a few samples of this study predate the infection). Cell type and time point are not known. The genes are TRBV12-3 or TRBV12-4 and TRBJ2-3; 11 bases agree with TRBD2. CDR3 sequence reads: CASSIPSGGTDTQYF. CDR3 nucleotides: TGTGCCAGCAGCATTCCTAGCGGGGGGACAGATACGCAGTATTTT.